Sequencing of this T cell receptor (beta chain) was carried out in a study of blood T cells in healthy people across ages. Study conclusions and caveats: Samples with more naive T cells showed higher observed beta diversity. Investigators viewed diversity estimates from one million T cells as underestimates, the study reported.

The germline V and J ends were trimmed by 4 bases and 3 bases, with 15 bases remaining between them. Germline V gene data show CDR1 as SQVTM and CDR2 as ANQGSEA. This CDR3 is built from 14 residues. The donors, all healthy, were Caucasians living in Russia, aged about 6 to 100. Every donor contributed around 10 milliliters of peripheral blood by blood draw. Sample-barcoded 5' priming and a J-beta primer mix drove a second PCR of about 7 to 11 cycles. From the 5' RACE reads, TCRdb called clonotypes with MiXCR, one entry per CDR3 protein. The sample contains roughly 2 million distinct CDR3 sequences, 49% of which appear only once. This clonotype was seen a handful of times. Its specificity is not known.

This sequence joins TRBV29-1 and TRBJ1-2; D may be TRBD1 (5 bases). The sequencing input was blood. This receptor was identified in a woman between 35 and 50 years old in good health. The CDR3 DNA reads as TGCAGCGTTGGGCCTTGGGGACGTTACTATGGCTACACCTTC. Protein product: CSVGPWGRYYGYTF. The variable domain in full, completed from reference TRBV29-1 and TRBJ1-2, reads SAVISQKPSRDICQRGTSLTIQCQVDSQVTMMFWYRQQPGQSLTLIATANQGSEATYESGFVIDKFPISRPNLTFSTLTVSNMSPEDSSIYLCSVGPWGRYYGYTFGSGTRLTVV.